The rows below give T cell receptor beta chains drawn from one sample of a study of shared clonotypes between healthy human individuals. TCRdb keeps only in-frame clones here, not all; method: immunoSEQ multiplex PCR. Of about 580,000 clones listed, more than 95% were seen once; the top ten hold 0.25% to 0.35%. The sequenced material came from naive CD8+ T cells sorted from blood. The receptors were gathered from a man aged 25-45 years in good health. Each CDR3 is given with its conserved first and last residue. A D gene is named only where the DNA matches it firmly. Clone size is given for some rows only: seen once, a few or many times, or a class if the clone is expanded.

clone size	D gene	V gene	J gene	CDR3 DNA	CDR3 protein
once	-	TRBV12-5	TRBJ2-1	TGTGCTAGTGGTTTGGCATCTAGCGTCTATGAGCAGTTCTTC	CASGLASSVYEQFF
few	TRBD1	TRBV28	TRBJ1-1	TGTGCCAGCAGTACAGGGGCGGGGACTGAAGCTTTCTTT	CASSTGAGTEAFF
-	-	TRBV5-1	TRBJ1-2	TGCGCCAGCAGCTTATATCAACTTTATGGCTACACCTTC	CASSLYQLYGYTF
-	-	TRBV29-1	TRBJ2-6	TGCAGCGCCTACCAGGGGATGGGTGGGGCCAACGTCCTGACTTTC	CSAYQGMGGANVLTF
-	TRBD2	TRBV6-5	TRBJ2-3	TGTGCCAGCAGTTACTCGGGGGGGACGTATGATACGCAGTATTTT	CASSYSGGTYDTQYF
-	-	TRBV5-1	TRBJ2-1	TGCGCCAGCAGGTGGTCTTTCAATGAGCAGTTCTTC	CASRWSFNEQFF
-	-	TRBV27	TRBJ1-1	TGTGCCAGCAGCCCTCGGAACACTGAAGCTTTCTTT	CASSPRNTEAFF
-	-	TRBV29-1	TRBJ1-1	TGCAGCGTTCAAGGGGCAGGGAAAGGGGCCACTGAAGCTTTCTTT	CSVQGAGKGATEAFF
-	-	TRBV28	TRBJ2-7	TGTGCCAGCAGTTTCCCCGACTTATCTGAGCAGTACTTC	CASSFPDLSEQYF
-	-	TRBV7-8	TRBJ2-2	TGTGCCAGCAGCTTAGGGGGGATCGCGAACACCGGGGAGCTGTTTTTT	CASSLGGIANTGELFF
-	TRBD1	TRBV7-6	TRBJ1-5	TGTGCCAGCAGCTTAGGAGGGGGCGGTCAGCCCCAGCATTTT	CASSLGGGGQPQHF
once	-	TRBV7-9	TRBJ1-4	TGTGCCAGCAGCCGCTCGGGTGAAAAACTGTTTTTT	CASSRSGEKLFF
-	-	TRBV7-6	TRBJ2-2	TGTGCCAGCAGCTCCCAGGGGGGGCTAGCGGCAAGCACCGGGGAGCTGTTTTTT	CASSSQGGLAASTGELFF
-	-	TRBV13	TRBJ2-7	TGTGCCAGCAGCTTGGGGCACGAGCAGTACTTC	CASSLGHEQYF
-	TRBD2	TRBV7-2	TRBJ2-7	TGTGCCAGCAGCCGGACTAGCGGATACGAGCAGTACTTC	CASSRTSGYEQYF
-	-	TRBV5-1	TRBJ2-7	TGCGCCAGCAGCTTGGGCGAGAGCTCCTACGAGCAGTACTTC	CASSLGESSYEQYF
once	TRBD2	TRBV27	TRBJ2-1	TGTGCCAGCGGGGACTACCTCTCCTACAATGAGCAGTTCTTC	CASGDYLSYNEQFF
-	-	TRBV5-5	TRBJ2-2	TGTGCCAGCAGCTTGGAGGCCGGGGAGCTGTTTTTT	CASSLEAGELFF
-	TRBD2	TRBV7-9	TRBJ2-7	TGTGCCAGCAGCTCCCCGACTAGCGGGCATACCTACGAGCAGCACTTC	CASSSPTSGHTYEQHF
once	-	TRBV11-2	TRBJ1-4	TGTGCCAGCAGCTTAGGGCGCCCCGATGAAAAACTGTTTTTT	CASSLGRPDEKLFF
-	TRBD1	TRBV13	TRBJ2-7	TGTGCCAGCAGCTCCCCGGGACAGGGACTTTACGAGCAGTACTTC	CASSSPGQGLYEQYF
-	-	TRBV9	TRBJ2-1	TGTGCCAGCAGCCACGACAATGAGCAGTTCTTC	CASSHDNEQFF
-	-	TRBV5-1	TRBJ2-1	TGCGCCAGCAGCTTGGATCGGTCTTCCTACAATGAGCAGTTCTTC	CASSLDRSSYNEQFF
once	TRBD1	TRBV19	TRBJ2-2	TGTGCCAGTAAGGGGACAGGACTCAACACCGGGGAGCTGTTTTTT	CASKGTGLNTGELFF
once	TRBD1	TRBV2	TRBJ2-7	TGTGCCAGCAGGGAGGGACAGGGTCTGGACGAGCAGTACTTC	CASREGQGLDEQYF
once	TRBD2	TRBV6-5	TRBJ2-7	TGTGCCACCATAGCGGGAGGGCCGGAGTCGCACGAGCAGTACTTC	CATIAGGPESHEQYF
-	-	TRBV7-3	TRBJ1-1	TGTGCCAGCAGCCCCCCATCGGCAGTCGGTCTCACTGAAGCTTTCTTT	CASSPPSAVGLTEAFF
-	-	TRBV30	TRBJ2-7	TGTGCCTGGAGTCCGGGTTCCTACGAGCAGTACTTC	CAWSPGSYEQYF
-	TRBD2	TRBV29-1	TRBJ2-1	TGCAGCGTTGTGGTGGTAGCGGGAGTTGAGCAGTTCTTC	CSVVVVAGVEQFF
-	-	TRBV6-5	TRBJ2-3	TGTGCCAGCAGTTACTCTGAGGGGTCAGATACGCAGTATTTT	CASSYSEGSDTQYF
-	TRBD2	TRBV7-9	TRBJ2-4	TGTGCCAGCAGCTTAGTTTCGGCGAGCGGGATAGCCAAAAACATTCAGTACTTC	CASSLVSASGIAKNIQYF